This TCR beta chain was recorded in a study of response to subunit inactivated influenza vaccine. CDR1 is MDHEN and CDR2 is SYDVKM in the germline V gene. The CDR3 covers 12 residues. Trimming left V 4 bases short and J 5 bases short, with 8 bases between. This clonotype was seen many times. The antigen is unknown. A single record per CDR3 protein comes from TCRdb applying MiXCR to the RT-PCR reads. The sample consists of about 800,000 distinct CDR3 sequences, around 21% of them appearing once. Study-wide results and caveats: It was suggested by the authors that few new T cells are recruited by each seasonal influenza vaccination.

The sample in question was PBMCs from blood, obtained roughly 5 days after vaccination. The V gene is TRBV28, the J gene TRBJ2-5; no clear D. The TCR originated in a man aged 45 to 65 who received an inactivated influenza vaccine. DNA for the CDR3: TGTGCCAGCAGTTCCTATGTTGAGACCCAGTACTTC. Translated: CASSSYVETQYF. Looking up the rest from reference TRBV28 and TRBJ2-5 gives the full variable domain: DVKVTQSSRYLVKRTGEKVFLECVQDMDHENMFWYRQDPGLGLRLIYFSYDVKMKEKGDIPEGYSVSREKKERFSLILESASTNQTSMYLCASSSYVETQYFGPGTRLLVL.